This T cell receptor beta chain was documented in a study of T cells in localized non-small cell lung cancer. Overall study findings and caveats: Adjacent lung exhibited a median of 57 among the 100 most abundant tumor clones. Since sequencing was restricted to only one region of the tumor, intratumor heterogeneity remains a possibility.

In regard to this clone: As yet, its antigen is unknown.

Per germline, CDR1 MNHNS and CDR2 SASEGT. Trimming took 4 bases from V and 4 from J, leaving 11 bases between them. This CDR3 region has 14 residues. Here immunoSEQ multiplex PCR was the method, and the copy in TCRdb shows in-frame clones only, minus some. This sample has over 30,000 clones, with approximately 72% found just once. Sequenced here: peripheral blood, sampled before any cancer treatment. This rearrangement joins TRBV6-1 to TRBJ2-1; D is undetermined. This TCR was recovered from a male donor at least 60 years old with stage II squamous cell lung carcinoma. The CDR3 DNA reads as TGTGCCAGCAGTGGGGGTGGCGGTTACAATGAGCAGTTCTTC. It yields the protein CASSGGGGYNEQFF.